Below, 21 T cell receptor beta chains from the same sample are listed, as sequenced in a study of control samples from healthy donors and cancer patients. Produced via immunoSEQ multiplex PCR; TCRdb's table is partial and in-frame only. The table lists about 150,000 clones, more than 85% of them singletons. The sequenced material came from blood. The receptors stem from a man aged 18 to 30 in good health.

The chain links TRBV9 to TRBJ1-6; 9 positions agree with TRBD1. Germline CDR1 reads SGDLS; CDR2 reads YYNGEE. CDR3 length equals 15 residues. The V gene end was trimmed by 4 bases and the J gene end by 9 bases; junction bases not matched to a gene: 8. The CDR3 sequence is CASSLRTGESSPLHF. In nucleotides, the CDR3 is TGTGCCAGCAGCCTCCGGACAGGGGAGAGTTCACCCCTCCACTTT. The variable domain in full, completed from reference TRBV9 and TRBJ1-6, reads DSGVTQTPKHLITATGQRVTLRCSPRSGDLSVYWYQQSLDQGLQFLIQYYNGEERAKGNILERFSAQQFPDLHSELNLSSLELGDSALYFCASSLRTGESSPLHFGNGTRLTVT.

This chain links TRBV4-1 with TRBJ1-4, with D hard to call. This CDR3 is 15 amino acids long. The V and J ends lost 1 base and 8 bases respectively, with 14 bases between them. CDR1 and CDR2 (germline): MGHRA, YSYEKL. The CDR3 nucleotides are TGCGCCAGCAGCCAAGTTATTGGAGGTTTCGAAAAACTGTTTTTT. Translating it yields CASSQVIGGFEKLFF.

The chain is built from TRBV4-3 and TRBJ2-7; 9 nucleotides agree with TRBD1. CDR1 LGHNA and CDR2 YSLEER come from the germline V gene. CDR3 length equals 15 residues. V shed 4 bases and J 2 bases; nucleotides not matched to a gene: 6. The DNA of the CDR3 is TGCGCCAGCAGCCGACACCGGGACAGGGCCTACGAGCAGTACTTC. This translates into CASSRHRDRAYEQYF.

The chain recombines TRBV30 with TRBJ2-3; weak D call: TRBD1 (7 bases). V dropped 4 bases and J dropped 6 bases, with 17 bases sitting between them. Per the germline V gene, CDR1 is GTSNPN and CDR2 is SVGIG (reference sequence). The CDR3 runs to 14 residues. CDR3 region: CAWNLLEGADTQYF. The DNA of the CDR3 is TGTGCCTGGAATCTTTTGGAGGGGGCGGATACGCAGTATTTT. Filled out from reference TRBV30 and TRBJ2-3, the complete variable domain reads SQTIHQWPATLVQPVGSPLSLECTVEGTSNPNLYWYRQAAGRGLQLLFYSVGIGQISSEVPQNLSASRPQDRQFILSSKKLLLSDSGFYLCAWNLLEGADTQYFGPGTRLTVL.

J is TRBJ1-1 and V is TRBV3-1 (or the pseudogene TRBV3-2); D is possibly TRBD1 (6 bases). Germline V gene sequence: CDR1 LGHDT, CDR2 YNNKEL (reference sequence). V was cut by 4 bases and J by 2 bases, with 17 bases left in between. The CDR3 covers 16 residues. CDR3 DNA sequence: TGTGCCAGCAGCCCGAGAGGGGGTACAAGCAACACTGAAGCTTTCTTT. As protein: CASSPRGGTSNTEAFF.

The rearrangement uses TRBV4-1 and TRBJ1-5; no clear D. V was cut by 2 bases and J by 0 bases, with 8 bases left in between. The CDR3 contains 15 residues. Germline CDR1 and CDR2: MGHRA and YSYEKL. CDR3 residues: CASSQPADSNQPQHF. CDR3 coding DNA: TGCGCCAGCAGCCAACCAGCGGATAGCAATCAGCCCCAGCATTTT.

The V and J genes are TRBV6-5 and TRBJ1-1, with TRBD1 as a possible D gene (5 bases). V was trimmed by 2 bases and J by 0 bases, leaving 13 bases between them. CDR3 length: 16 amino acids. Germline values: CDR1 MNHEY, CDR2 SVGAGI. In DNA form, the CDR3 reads TGTGCCAGCAGTTACGGGCAGGGCCTAATGAACACTGAAGCTTTCTTT. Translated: CASSYGQGLMNTEAFF.

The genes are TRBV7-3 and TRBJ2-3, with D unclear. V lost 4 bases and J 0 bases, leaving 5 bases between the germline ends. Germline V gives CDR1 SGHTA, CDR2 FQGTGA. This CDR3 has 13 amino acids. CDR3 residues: CASSSDSTDTQYF. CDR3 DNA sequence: TGTGCCAGCAGCTCGGACAGCACAGATACGCAGTATTTT.

CDR3 sequence (DNA): TGTGCCAGCAGTGGCGCGGGGGGGAGAACCGGGGAGCTGTTTTTT. This gives the protein CASSGAGGRTGELFF. J is TRBJ2-2 and V is TRBV2; 9 positions match TRBD2. The junction had 5 bases not matched to a gene; V was cut back by 4 bases and J by 5 bases. Germline V lookup: CDR1 SNHLY, CDR2 FYNNEI. The CDR3 extends over 15 amino acids.

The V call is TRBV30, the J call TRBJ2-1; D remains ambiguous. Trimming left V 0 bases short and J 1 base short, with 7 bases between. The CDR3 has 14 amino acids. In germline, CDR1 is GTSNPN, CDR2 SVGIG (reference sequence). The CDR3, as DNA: TGTGCCTGGAGTGTAAGGCAATCCTACAATGAGCAGTTCTTC. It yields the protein CAWSVRQSYNEQFF.

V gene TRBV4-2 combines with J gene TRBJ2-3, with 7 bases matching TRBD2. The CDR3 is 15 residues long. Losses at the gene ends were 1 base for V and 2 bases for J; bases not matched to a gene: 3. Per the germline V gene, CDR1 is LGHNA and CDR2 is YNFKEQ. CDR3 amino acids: CASSQGLAVTDTQYF. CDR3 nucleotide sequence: TGTGCCAGCAGCCAAGGTCTAGCGGTCACAGATACGCAGTATTTT.

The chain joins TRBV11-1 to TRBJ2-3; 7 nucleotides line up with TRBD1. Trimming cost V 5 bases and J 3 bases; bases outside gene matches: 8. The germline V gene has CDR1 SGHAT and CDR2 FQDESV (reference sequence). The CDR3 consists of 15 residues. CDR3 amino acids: CASSPLRGHTDTQYF. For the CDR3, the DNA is TGTGCCAGCAGCCCACTAAGGGGGCATACAGATACGCAGTATTTT. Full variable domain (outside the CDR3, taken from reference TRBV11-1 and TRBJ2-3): EAEVAQSPRYKITEKSQAVAFWCDPISGHATLYWYRQILGQGPELLVQFQDESVVDDSQLPKDRFSAERLKGVDSTLKIQPAELGDSAMYLCASSPLRGHTDTQYFGPGTRLTVL.

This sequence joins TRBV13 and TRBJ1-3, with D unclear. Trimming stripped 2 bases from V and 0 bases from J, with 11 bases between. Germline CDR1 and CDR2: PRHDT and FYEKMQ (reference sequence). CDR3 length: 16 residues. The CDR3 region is CASSLYRDYSGNTIYF. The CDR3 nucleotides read TGTGCCAGCAGCTTATATCGGGATTACTCTGGAAACACCATATATTTT.

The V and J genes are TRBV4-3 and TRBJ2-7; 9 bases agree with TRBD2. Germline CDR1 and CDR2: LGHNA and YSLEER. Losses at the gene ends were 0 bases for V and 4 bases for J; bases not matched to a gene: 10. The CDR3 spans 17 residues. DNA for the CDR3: TGCGCCAGCAGCCAAGATTATTTGCGGGAGGGCCCGTACGAGCAGTACTTC. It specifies CASSQDYLREGPYEQYF.

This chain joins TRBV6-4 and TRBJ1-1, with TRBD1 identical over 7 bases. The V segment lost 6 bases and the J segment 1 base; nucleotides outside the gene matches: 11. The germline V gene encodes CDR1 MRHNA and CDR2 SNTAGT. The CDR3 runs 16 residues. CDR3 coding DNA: TGTGCCAGCAGAAAACGATCCGGGACAGCGAACACTGAAGCTTTCTTT. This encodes CASRKRSGTANTEAFF.

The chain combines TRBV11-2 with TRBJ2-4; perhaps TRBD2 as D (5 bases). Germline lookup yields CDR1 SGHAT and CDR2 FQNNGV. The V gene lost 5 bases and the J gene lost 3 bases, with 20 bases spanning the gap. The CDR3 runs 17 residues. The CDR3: CASSPLTRSRGKNIQYF. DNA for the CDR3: TGTGCCAGCAGCCCTCTGACTCGCTCACGGGGCAAAAACATTCAGTACTTC.

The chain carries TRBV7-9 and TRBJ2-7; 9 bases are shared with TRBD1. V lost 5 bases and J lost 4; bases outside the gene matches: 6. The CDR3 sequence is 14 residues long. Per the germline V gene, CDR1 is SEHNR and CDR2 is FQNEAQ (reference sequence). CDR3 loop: CASSPRDRVYEQYF. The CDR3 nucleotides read TGTGCCAGCAGCCCGCGGGACAGGGTTTACGAGCAGTACTTC.

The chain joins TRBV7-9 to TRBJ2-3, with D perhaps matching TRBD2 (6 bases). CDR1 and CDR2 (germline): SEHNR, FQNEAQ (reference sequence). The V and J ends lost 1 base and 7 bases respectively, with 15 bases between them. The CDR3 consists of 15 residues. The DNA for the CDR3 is TGTGCCAGCAGCTTAGTGGGGCCTGGGGGGTATACGCAGTATTTT. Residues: CASSLVGPGGYTQYF.

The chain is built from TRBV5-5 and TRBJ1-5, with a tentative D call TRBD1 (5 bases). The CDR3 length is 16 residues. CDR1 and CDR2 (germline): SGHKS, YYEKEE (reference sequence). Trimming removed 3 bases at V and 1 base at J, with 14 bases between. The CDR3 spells CASSSGWGMSNQPQHF. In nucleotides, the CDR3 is TGTGCCAGCAGCTCAGGGTGGGGTATGAGCAATCAGCCCCAGCATTTT. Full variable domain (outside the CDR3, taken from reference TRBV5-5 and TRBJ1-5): DAGVTQSPTHLIKTRGQQVTLRCSPISGHKSVSWYQQVLGQGPQFIFQYYEKEERGRGNFPDRFSARQFPNYSSELNVNALLLGDSALYLCASSSGWGMSNQPQHFGDGTRLSIL.

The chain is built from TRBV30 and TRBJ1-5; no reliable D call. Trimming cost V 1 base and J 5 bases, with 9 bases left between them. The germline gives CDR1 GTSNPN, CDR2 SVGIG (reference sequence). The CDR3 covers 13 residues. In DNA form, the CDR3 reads TGTGCCTGGAGTGCGTTTGGGGATCAGCCCCAGCATTTT. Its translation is CAWSAFGDQPQHF.

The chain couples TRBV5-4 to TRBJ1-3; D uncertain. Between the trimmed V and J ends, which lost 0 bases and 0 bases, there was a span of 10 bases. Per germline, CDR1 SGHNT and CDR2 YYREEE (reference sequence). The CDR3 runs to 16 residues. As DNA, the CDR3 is TGTGCCAGCAGCTTGGATGGGAGACTCTCTGGAAACACCATATATTTT. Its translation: CASSLDGRLSGNTIYF.